The clone carrying this T cell receptor beta chain has just one count. Its antigen is as yet unknown. The sample is drawn from a study of shared clonotypes between healthy human individuals. General study results and limits: Read depth was anticipated to influence clonotype sharing among donors.

V lost 7 bases and J 5 bases, leaving 15 bases between the germline ends. The CDR3 spans 14 residues. In germline, CDR1 is SNHLY, CDR2 FYNNEI. Clones were sequenced by immunoSEQ multiplex PCR, and TCRdb holds only the in-frame ones, with some missing. The repertoire holds 2,500,000 or so clones, with about 90% as singletons. The TCR comes from a young man in good health. Some clones in this sample may be carry-over from other donors' samples. Specimen: naive CD4+ T cells from PBMCs. As to subset: CD45RA+ positively selected. The chain employs TRBV2 and TRBJ1-5, with TRBD1 as a possible D gene (5 bases). The DNA for the CDR3 is TGTGCCAGCATGCTGGGGGGGTGGGATCAGCCCCAGCATTTT. As protein: CASMLGGWDQPQHF.